This TCR beta chain comes out of a study of T cells in narcolepsy. Study results and caveats: Healthy controls reportedly lacked the autoreactive clonotypes serially found in patients' blood.

The CDR3 totals 13 residues. With 5 bases clipped from V and 4 bases from J, the junction kept 3 bases outside the gene matches. Germline V CDR1 and CDR2: SEHNR, FQNEAQ (reference sequence). TCRdb's copy holds only in-frame clones and misses some; the assay was immunoSEQ multiplex PCR. The sample contains roughly 32,000 clones, approximately 80% of which appear only once. With regard to this clone: Its antigen is unidentified.

V is TRBV7-9 and J is TRBJ1-2, with 8 bases aligning to TRBD1. The sequenced sample was CD45RA- memory CD4+ T cells from PBMCs. The TCR originated in a human donor with narcolepsy. The CDR3 sequence is CASSPTGAYGYTF. The CDR3 DNA reads as TGTGCCAGCAGCCCGACAGGGGCCTATGGCTACACCTTC. The whole variable domain, filled in from reference TRBV7-9 and TRBJ1-2, reads DTGVSQNPRHKITKRGQNVTFRCDPISEHNRLYWYRQTLGQGPEFLTYFQNEAQLEKSRLLSDRFSAERPKGSFSTLEIQRTEQGDSAMYLCASSPTGAYGYTFGSGTRLTVV.